This passage covers 13 T cell receptor beta chains from one sample sequenced in a study of T cells in Graves' hyperthyroidism and ophthalmopathy. Amplification yielded TCR beta CDR3 regions, with RNA transcripts as the source. HTBI primers were used for first-round RT-PCR of the TCR CDR3. TCRdb passed the multiplex PCR reads through MiXCR, listing each CDR3 protein once. This sample has hundreds of thousands of distinct CDR3 sequences, with approximately 15% found just once. The specimen was blood. The receptor set was obtained from a young woman with Graves' hyperthyroidism.

This clonotype has ten or more counts. The chain's CDR3 is CASSSIGLASYNEQFF. The CDR3 coding sequence is TGTGCCAGCAGTAGTATAGGACTAGCGTCCTACAATGAGCAGTTCTTC. The V and J genes are TRBV28 and TRBJ2-1; 9 bases match TRBD2. The CDR3 spans 16 residues. Germline assignment: CDR1 MDHEN and CDR2 SYDVKM. The ends lost 5 bases at V and 1 base at J; junction bases unmatched: 6.

This clonotype occurred a few times. V is TRBV12-3 or TRBV12-4 and J is TRBJ1-2; perhaps TRBD1 as D (5 bases). There are 13 residues in the CDR3. Between the trimmed V and J ends, which lost 5 bases and 3 bases, there was a span of 10 bases. CDR3 protein: CASSMGRDYGYTF. The CDR3 DNA sequence: TGTGCCAGCAGTATGGGCAGGGACTATGGCTACACCTTC.

This clonotype was detected a few times. This chain uses TRBV6-1 with TRBJ2-3; 11 bases fit TRBD2. The J segment lost 2 bases and the V segment lost 6 bases, leaving 7 bases of the junction unmatched. The CDR3 covers 16 residues. Germline-derived CDR1 and CDR2 are MNHNS and SASEGT. The CDR3 coding sequence is TGTGCCAGCAGGCCGGGACTAGCGGTATCCACAGATACGCAGTATTTT. Translating it yields CASRPGLAVSTDTQYF.

The chain uses TRBV7-9 and TRBJ2-5; 9 bases agree with TRBD1. Losses at the gene ends were 5 bases for V and 1 base for J; bases not matched to a gene: 14. The CDR3 has 18 residues. Germline-derived CDR1 and CDR2 are SEHNR and FQNEAQ (reference sequence). The CDR3 bases are TGTGCCAGCAGCGTACGACCCGCCGGGACAGGGATCCAAGAGACCCAGTACTTC. Its protein is CASSVRPAGTGIQETQYF. The full variable domain, rest sourced from reference TRBV7-9 and TRBJ2-5, is DTGVSQNPRHKITKRGQNVTFRCDPISEHNRLYWYRQTLGQGPEFLTYFQNEAQLEKSRLLSDRFSAERPKGSFSTLEIQRTEQGDSAMYLCASSVRPAGTGIQETQYFGPGTRLLVL.

This rearrangement joins TRBV20-1 to TRBJ1-3; D gene ambiguous. This CDR3 has 12 residues. The germline gives CDR1 DFQATT, CDR2 SNEGSKA (reference sequence). The V and J ends lost 6 bases and 3 bases respectively, with 9 bases between them. The CDR3 DNA is TGCAGTGCCGGGGAACTTGGAAACACCATATATTTT. Residues: CSAGELGNTIYF.

This clonotype was picked up many times. The rearrangement joins TRBV7-2 to TRBJ2-7, with 10 bases that match TRBD2. The germline V gene has CDR1 SGHTA and CDR2 FQGNSA. The CDR3 has 15 amino acids. V was clipped by 4 bases and J by 4 bases; unmatched bases: 7. The CDR3 region has the DNA TGTGCCAGCAGCTCGTGGCCTAGCGGGAGTTACGAGCAGTACTTC. Its protein is CASSSWPSGSYEQYF. Variable domain in full (rest from reference TRBV7-2 and TRBJ2-7): GAGVSQSPSNKVTEKGKDVELRCDPISGHTALYWYRQSLGQGLEFLIYFQGNSAPDKSGLPSDRFSAERTGGSVSTLTIQRTQQEDSAVYLCASSSWPSGSYEQYFGPGTRLTVT.

Ten or more counts support this clonotype. The chain employs TRBV28 and TRBJ1-2; the D is unclear. The CDR3 has 15 residues. V lost 6 bases to trimming and J lost 4 bases, with 18 bases between them. Germline values: CDR1 MDHEN, CDR2 SYDVKM. Written as DNA, the CDR3 is TGTGCCAGCAGCCCATATCGGGGTTTGAGCTATGGCTACACCTTC. Translation gives CASSPYRGLSYGYTF.

This clonotype was seen repeatedly, ten times or more. V gene TRBV20-1 combines with J gene TRBJ2-7, with D possibly matching TRBD1 (6 bases). Looked up from germline, CDR1 is DFQATT and CDR2 is SNEGSKA (reference sequence). V lost 4 bases and J 3 bases, leaving 13 bases between the germline ends. This CDR3 contains 13 residues. The CDR3 reads CSAKTGTLYEQYF. The CDR3 nucleotides are TGCAGTGCTAAAACCGGGACACTCTACGAGCAGTACTTC.

This clonotype was detected a few times. The chain joins TRBV2 to TRBJ1-5, with no clear D. CDR1 is SNHLY and CDR2 is FYNNEI in the germline V gene. Trimming stripped 4 bases from V and 16 bases from J, with 14 bases between. This CDR3 is 11 amino acids long. The CDR3 sequence: CASSVGRTKHF. CDR3 DNA sequence: TGTGCCAGCAGTGTGGGCAGGACCAAACATTTT.

This clonotype appeared a few times. Written as DNA, the CDR3 is TGTGCCAGCAGCCAAGGGGAGAGGCAGCCCCAGCATTTT. It specifies CASSQGERQPQHF. The J gene is TRBJ1-5, the V gene TRBV3-1; unclear D gene. The CDR3 contains 13 residues. Trimming left V 1 base short and J 7 bases short, with 8 bases between. Per the germline V gene, CDR1 is LGHDT and CDR2 is YNNKEL (reference sequence).

This sequence joins TRBV6-1 and TRBJ1-5; D is possibly TRBD1 (5 bases). The CDR3 is 15 amino acids. Per germline, CDR1 MNHNS and CDR2 SASEGT. V lost 2 bases to trimming and J lost 10 bases, with 18 bases between them. CDR3 protein: CASSEYSGTGAPQHF. The CDR3 nucleotides read TGTGCCAGCAGTGAATATAGCGGGACGGGCGCACCCCAGCATTTT.

This clonotype was seen many times. The chain links TRBV5-6 to TRBJ1-2; D unclear. In germline, CDR1 is SGHDT, CDR2 YYEEEE. The length of the CDR3 is 14 residues. Trimming removed 4 bases at V and 2 bases at J, with 12 bases between. The CDR3 loop is CASSGPGINYGYTF. The CDR3 DNA is TGTGCCAGCAGCGGTCCAGGAATCAACTATGGCTACACCTTC. Full variable domain (missing parts from reference TRBV5-6 and TRBJ1-2): DAGVTQSPTHLIKTRGQQVTLRCSPKSGHDTVSWYQQALGQGPQFIFQYYEEEERQRGNFPDRFSGHQFPNYSSELNVNALLLGDSALYLCASSGPGINYGYTFGSGTRLTVV.

This clonotype was seen a handful of times. This CDR3 fails to terminate in the conserved phenylalanine or tryptophan, so it likely reflects a read error. The V and J genes are TRBV20-1 and TRBJ1-5; TRBD1 matches 9 bases. There are 14 residues in the CDR3. V lost 5 bases to trimming and J lost 6 bases; unmatched junction nucleotides: 8. Germline CDR1 reads DFQATT; CDR2 reads SNEGSKA (reference sequence). The CDR3 spells CSARMTGGSQPQHL. Written as DNA, the CDR3 is TGCAGTGCTCGCATGACAGGGGGTAGTCAGCCCCAGCATCTT.